This T cell receptor beta chain derives from a study of blood T cell repertoires in COVID-19 (dated by TCRdb to about 2020). With respect to the entire study: The collaborator samples originated in the United States, Italy and Spain and spanned the acute and convalescent phases of COVID-19. Samples came from the ongoing ImmuneRACE study (first 160 participants) plus 1,254 subjects from 6 global collaborators. Nearly every sample came with metadata listing a de-identified subject ID, COVID-19 status, age in years and sex. A freely available public database, intended as a resource for researchers studying the immune response to SARS-CoV-2, is where the repertoires were released. Where available, HLA class I and class II types were obtained from metadata supplied by the sample provider rather than from assay-based typing. Deeply sampled blood TCRbeta repertoires from subjects exposed to, actively infected with, or recovered from COVID-19 were included in the dataset. The material from the prospective study consisted of cDNA or gDNA derived from T cells, B-cell-depleted T cells, or PBMCs. Here is what the overall study found, with its caveats: How much clinical and demographic metadata was included differed by source and by participant, and the metadata was provided uncurated.

One collaborating source in Seattle enrolled patients during active infection and followed them longitudinally through the course of disease. Whole blood was collected in K2EDTA tubes by collaborating institutions according to the institutions' own protocols. For TCRbeta analysis, collaborator samples were shipped as frozen whole blood, as isolated PBMCs, or as DNA extracted from either sample type. Notes on this clone: The antigen it binds to is not known. No base quality values were provided; no much bigger clone lies one nucleotide off.

TCRbeta CDR3 regions were amplified from genomic DNA using the immunoSEQ Assay, a bias-controlled multiplex PCR. In the paper's pipeline: Within the assay, amplification of reference gene primers was used to estimate how many nucleated cells each sample contained. To quantify the absolute abundance of each unique TCRbeta CDR3 rearrangement, sequence reads were collapsed and filtered. For each sample, productive Simpson clonality was calculated as the square root of Simpson's diversity index over productive rearrangements. Sourced from immuneACCESS, this table was stored by TCRdb with only in-frame sequences that have V and J called. A share of the clones is absent; for the studies checked, an unresolved V gene accounts for under half, and the remainder has no known explanation. V, J and clone size derive from that table, while D and trimming were established from the DNA sequence. Counted in this sample were roughly 410,000 clones; more than 70% of them appeared once. Roughly 2% of the sample goes to the ten largest clones.

The CDR1 and CDR2 encoded by the germline V gene are SQVTM and ANQGSEA. Between the V and J ends, shortened by 5 bases and 0 bases respectively, the junction contains 13 bases. From the cysteine up to the phenylalanine, the CDR3 has a length of 14 residues. Here the CDR3 DNA is all that survives: 42 bases in frame from base 1. Sequencing was performed on peripheral blood. This clonotype was sampled from a woman aged 55-70 years with COVID-19, enrolled during active disease. The sequence links TRBV29-1 to TRBJ1-1; the D segment cannot be called with confidence. The CDR3 protein sequence reads: CSVFHSGMNTEAFF. The DNA sequence is TGCAGCGTTTTTCATTCGGGGATGAACACTGAAGCTTTCTTT.